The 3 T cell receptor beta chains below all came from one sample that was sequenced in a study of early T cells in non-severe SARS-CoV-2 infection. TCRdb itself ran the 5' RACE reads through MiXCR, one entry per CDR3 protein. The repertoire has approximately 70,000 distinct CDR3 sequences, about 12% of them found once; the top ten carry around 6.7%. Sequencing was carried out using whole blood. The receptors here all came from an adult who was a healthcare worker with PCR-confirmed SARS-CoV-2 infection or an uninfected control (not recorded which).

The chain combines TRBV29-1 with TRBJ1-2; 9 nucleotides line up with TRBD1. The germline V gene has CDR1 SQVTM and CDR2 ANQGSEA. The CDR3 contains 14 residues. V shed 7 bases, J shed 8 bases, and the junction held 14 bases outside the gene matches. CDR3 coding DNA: TGCAGCGCGAACGGGGGACAGGGAGTTGAGGGCTACACCTTC. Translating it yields CSANGGQGVEGYTF.

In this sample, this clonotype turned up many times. The CDR3 DNA reads as TGTGCCAGCTCACATAAGACAGGTCCGTACCAAGAGACCCAGTACTTC. It translates to CASSHKTGPYQETQYF. V gene TRBV18 combines with J gene TRBJ2-5, with TRBD1 as a possible D gene (6 bases). Germline V lookup: CDR1 KGHSH, CDR2 LQKENI. With 4 bases removed from V and 0 bases from J, the gap between germline ends came to 15 bases. This CDR3 contains 16 residues.

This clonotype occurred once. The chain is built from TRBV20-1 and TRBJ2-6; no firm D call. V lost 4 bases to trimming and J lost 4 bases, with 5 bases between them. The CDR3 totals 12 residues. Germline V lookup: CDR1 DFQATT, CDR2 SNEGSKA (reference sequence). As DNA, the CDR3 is TGCAGTGCTATGGAAGGGGCCAACGTCCTGACTTTC. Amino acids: CSAMEGANVLTF.